One sample yielded the 28 T cell receptor beta chains listed below, sequenced in a study of T cell responses to AZD1222 COVID-19 vaccine. Produced via immunoSEQ multiplex PCR; TCRdb's table is partial and in-frame only. This sample carries 200,000 to 250,000 clones, 90% to 95% of them seen once, and the ten largest clones take less than 1.2%. Sequenced material: peripheral blood, taken on day 0 of MenACWY control vaccination. These receptors were obtained from an adult in good health.

With regard to this clone: This may come from a read error, since a much larger clone is one base off. The CDR3 sequence: CASNQNTEAFF. In nucleotides, the CDR3 is TGTGCCAGCAACCAGAACACTGAAGCTTTCTTT. J is TRBJ1-1 and V is TRBV2, with D uncertain. The length of the CDR3 is 11 residues. V was cut by 7 bases and J by 1 base, with 4 bases left in between. The V gene's germline CDR1 is SNHLY and CDR2 FYNNEI.

The rearrangement links TRBV7-2 to TRBJ1-4; 8 nucleotides align to TRBD1. Unmatched junction bases numbered 3, after V lost 3 bases and J lost 6 bases. Germline CDR1 SGHTA, CDR2 FQGNSA. The CDR3 length is 14 residues. In DNA form, the CDR3 reads TGTGCCAGCAGCTTCCAGGGGGCGGATGAAAAACTGTTTTTT. This gives the protein CASSFQGADEKLFF.

The gene calls are TRBV7-8 and TRBJ1-1, with 8 bases identical to TRBD1. The CDR3 is 14 residues long. Germline CDR1 and CDR2: SGHVS and FQNEAQ. After removal of 5 bases from V and 8 bases from J, the junction contained 10 bases not matched to a gene. CDR3 protein: CASSLRAQGAEAFF. In nucleotides, the CDR3 is TGTGCCAGCAGCCTCCGGGCCCAGGGGGCGGAAGCTTTCTTT.

The genes are TRBV6-5 and TRBJ1-2, with TRBD1 matching over 7 bases. The V gene end was trimmed by 5 bases and the J gene end by 7 bases; junction bases not matched to a gene: 4. Germline CDR1 and CDR2: MNHEY and SVGAGI. This CDR3 contains 12 residues. The CDR3 sequence: CASSRQGSGYTF. Written as DNA, the CDR3 is TGTGCCAGCAGTCGACAGGGTAGTGGCTACACCTTC.

The chain's CDR3 is CASSYPPDEQYF. Written as DNA, the CDR3 is TGTGCCAGCAGTTACCCCCCTGACGAGCAGTACTTC. The chain employs TRBV6-2 or TRBV6-3 and TRBJ2-7, with D uncertain. The CDR3 sequence is 12 residues long. V was clipped by 2 bases and J by 5 bases, with 7 bases between them. The germline V gene has CDR1 MNHEY and CDR2 SVGEGT.

The chain carries TRBV29-1 and TRBJ1-1, with 7 bases aligning to TRBD1. V gave up 4 bases and J gave up 3 bases; unmatched junction bases: 5. The CDR3 sequence is 13 residues long. Germline CDR1 reads SQVTM; CDR2 reads ANQGSEA. CDR3 in amino acids: CSVGGQVYTEAFF. The CDR3 bases are TGCAGCGTTGGCGGACAGGTATACACTGAAGCTTTCTTT.

This chain uses TRBV2 with TRBJ1-2; perhaps TRBD1 as D (5 bases). Germline V CDR1 and CDR2: SNHLY, FYNNEI. The CDR3 has 12 residues. The V end lost 6 bases, the J end lost 2 bases, and 7 bases lay between the germline ends. The CDR3 nucleotides read TGTGCCAGCAGGGACAACAACTATGGCTACACCTTC. It encodes CASRDNNYGYTF. The full variable domain, its missing parts supplied by reference TRBV2 and TRBJ1-2, is EPEVTQTPSHQVTQMGQEVILRCVPISNHLYFYWYRQILGQKVEFLVSFYNNEISEKSEIFDDQFSVERPDGSNFTLKIRSTKLEDSAMYFCASRDNNYGYTFGSGTRLTVV.

This chain links TRBV3-1 (or the pseudogene TRBV3-2) with TRBJ1-2; D possibly corresponds to TRBD1 (5 bases). CDR1 and CDR2 from the germline V gene are LGHDT and YNNKEL (reference sequence). V was trimmed by 4 bases and J by 7 bases, leaving 19 bases between them. The CDR3 extends over 15 amino acids. The CDR3 sequence is CASSLPDGTGGGYTF. The CDR3 DNA reads as TGTGCCAGCAGCCTCCCGGACGGGACCGGGGGTGGCTACACCTTC.

This chain connects TRBV10-3 to TRBJ1-5; TRBD1 matches 7 bases. Germline V gene data show CDR1 as ENHRY and CDR2 as SYGVKD. The CDR3 extends over 15 amino acids. Losses at the gene ends were 8 bases for V and 0 bases for J; bases not matched to a gene: 7. The CDR3 region is CAIGAGGYSNQPQHF. For the CDR3, the DNA is TGTGCCATCGGGGCAGGGGGTTATAGCAATCAGCCCCAGCATTTT.

The rearrangement joins TRBV2 to TRBJ1-5, with D uncertain. Trimming shortened V by 6 bases and J by 0 bases, and 9 bases separated the two germline ends. Germline V gene data show CDR1 as SNHLY and CDR2 as FYNNEI. The length of the CDR3 is 14 residues. The CDR3 is CASRRDYSNQPQHF. In DNA form, the CDR3 reads TGTGCCAGCAGGAGAGACTATAGCAATCAGCCCCAGCATTTT.

The CDR3 here is CASSQHRGNTEAFF. The DNA for the CDR3 is TGTGCCAGCAGCCAACACAGGGGGAACACTGAAGCTTTCTTT. This chain connects TRBV3-1 (or the pseudogene TRBV3-2) to TRBJ1-1; 7 bases are a match to TRBD1. Per the germline V gene, CDR1 is LGHDT and CDR2 is YNNKEL (reference sequence). After removal of 2 bases from V and 1 base from J, the junction contained 1 base not matched to a gene. The CDR3 loop spans 14 amino acids.

The chain recombines TRBV19 with TRBJ1-2; no definite D call. The V gene's germline CDR1 is LNHDA and CDR2 SQIVND (reference sequence). The CDR3 has 11 amino acids. With 6 bases removed from V and 2 bases from J, the gap between germline ends came to 4 bases. CDR3 nucleotide sequence: TGTGCCAGTAGGGGAAACTATGGCTACACCTTC. It translates to CASRGNYGYTF.

This chain uses TRBV18 with TRBJ2-5, with TRBD1 matching over 9 bases. The length of the CDR3 is 14 residues. The junction had 2 bases not matched to a gene; V was cut back by 4 bases and J by 2 bases. The V gene's germline CDR1 is KGHSH and CDR2 LQKENI. CDR3 in amino acids: CASSQGQGQETQYF. The DNA for the CDR3 is TGTGCCAGCTCACAGGGACAGGGTCAAGAGACCCAGTACTTC.

The chain combines TRBV7-3 with TRBJ2-1; D unresolved. The CDR3 loop spans 15 amino acids. From germline, CDR1 is SGHTA and CDR2 FQGTGA. Trimming pared 1 base from V and 2 bases from J, leaving 9 bases between. In DNA form, the CDR3 reads TGTGCCAGCAGCTTAAGGTCAGCGACCTACAATGAGCAGTTCTTC. Its protein is CASSLRSATYNEQFF.

The chain carries TRBV4-3 and TRBJ2-7; D not resolved. Germline values: CDR1 LGHNA, CDR2 YSLEER. V was clipped by 0 bases and J by 2 bases, with 11 bases between them. The CDR3 contains 15 residues. CDR3 amino acids: CASSQDLGRAYEQYF. CDR3 nucleotides: TGCGCCAGCAGCCAAGACCTTGGCAGAGCCTACGAGCAGTACTTC.

V is TRBV6-1 and J is TRBJ2-3; 9 bases align to TRBD1. The V and J ends lost 4 bases and 0 bases, in that order; junction bases with no gene match: 8. Germline V lookup: CDR1 MNHNS, CDR2 SASEGT. This CDR3 is built from 17 residues. CDR3 residues: CASSAAWTGDSTDTQYF. CDR3 DNA sequence: TGTGCCAGCAGTGCGGCTTGGACAGGGGATAGCACAGATACGCAGTATTTT.

This rearrangement joins TRBV19 to TRBJ2-5; D remains ambiguous. The CDR3 covers 13 residues. V dropped 5 bases and J dropped 1 base, with 8 bases sitting between them. Germline V CDR1 and CDR2: LNHDA, SQIVND (reference sequence). CDR3 amino acids: CASSQAGQETQYF. The DNA for the CDR3 is TGTGCCAGTAGTCAGGCCGGCCAAGAGACCCAGTACTTC.

The rearrangement uses TRBV6-5 and TRBJ1-4; 7 bases match TRBD1. J was trimmed by 3 bases and V by 7 bases; bases with no gene match: 5. The CDR3 spans 14 residues. In germline, CDR1 is MNHEY, CDR2 SVGAGI. The CDR3 here is CASIEGTANEKLFF. CDR3 nucleotides: TGTGCCAGCATCGAAGGGACAGCTAATGAAAAACTGTTTTTT.

J is TRBJ2-7 and V is TRBV5-4, with 7 bases fitting TRBD2. Germline V gives CDR1 SGHNT, CDR2 YYREEE (reference sequence). The CDR3 has 12 residues. V lost 0 bases and J lost 11; bases outside the gene matches: 5. DNA of the CDR3: TGTGCCAGCAGCTTGGATGGGCGGGGGAAGTACTTC. Protein sequence: CASSLDGRGKYF. Using reference TRBV5-4 and TRBJ2-7 for the parts outside the CDR3, the full variable domain is ETGVTQSPTHLIKTRGQQVTLRCSSQSGHNTVSWYQQALGQGPQFIFQYYREEENGRGNFPPRFSGLQFPNYSSELNVNALELDDSALYLCASSLDGRGKYFGPGTRLTVT.

The rearrangement links TRBV19 to TRBJ1-5; maybe TRBD1 (5 bases). The CDR3 totals 12 residues. Trimming stripped 7 bases from V and 8 bases from J, with 12 bases between. Germline CDR1 LNHDA, CDR2 SQIVND (reference sequence). CDR3 in DNA: TGTGCCAGTACATCCCTAGGGGAGCCCCAGCATTTT. Encoded protein: CASTSLGEPQHF.

The rearrangement joins TRBV5-1 to TRBJ1-2; D might be TRBD1 (5 bases). V was trimmed by 1 base and J by 0 bases, leaving 7 bases between them. Per the germline V gene, CDR1 is SGHRS and CDR2 is YFSETQ. The CDR3 covers 14 residues. DNA for the CDR3: TGCGCCAGCAGCTTGCAGGGTGCTAACTATGGCTACACCTTC. Its translation: CASSLQGANYGYTF.

The chain links TRBV6-5 to TRBJ1-1; D remains unclear. CDR1 and CDR2 from the germline V gene are MNHEY and SVGAGI. Trimming cost V 4 bases and J 10 bases, with 13 bases left between them. The CDR3 sequence is 12 residues long. The CDR3 nucleotides read TGTGCCAGCAGTTCCCGACGTCTTAGAGCTTTCTTT. As protein: CASSSRRLRAFF.

This clone was seen more than once but under ten times. The rearrangement uses TRBV6-5 and TRBJ2-5; 8 nucleotides agree with TRBD1. CDR3 size: 14 residues. After removal of 5 bases from V and 3 bases from J, the junction contained 5 bases not matched to a gene. CDR1 and CDR2 from the germline V gene are MNHEY and SVGAGI. The CDR3 protein is CASSHRDRKETQYF. The CDR3, as DNA: TGTGCCAGCAGTCATCGGGACAGGAAAGAGACCCAGTACTTC.

J is TRBJ1-1 and V is TRBV9; 7 positions match TRBD1. CDR1 is SGDLS, CDR2 YYNGEE, per germline. This CDR3 has 13 amino acids. V lost 3 bases to trimming and J lost 5 bases; unmatched junction nucleotides: 4. CDR3 coding DNA: TGTGCCAGCAGCGCTACAGGGGTTACTGAAGCTTTCTTT. Amino acids: CASSATGVTEAFF.

The rearrangement links TRBV9 to TRBJ1-5, with a weak D call TRBD1 (5 bases). This CDR3 spans 13 amino acids. Germline V gene sequence: CDR1 SGDLS, CDR2 YYNGEE. Trimming shortened V by 4 bases and J by 9 bases, and 14 bases separated the two germline ends. This CDR3 is CASSSDGAWPQHF. CDR3 in DNA: TGTGCCAGCAGCTCGGACGGGGCCTGGCCCCAGCATTTT.

This clone showed up just once. The chain is built from TRBV5-4 and TRBJ2-7, with D hard to call. Germline CDR1 and CDR2: SGHNT and YYREEE (reference sequence). V lost 4 bases to trimming and J lost 0 bases, with 8 bases between them. This CDR3 spans 13 amino acids. CDR3 sequence reads: CASSPRNSYEQYF. CDR3 sequence (DNA): TGTGCCAGCAGCCCCCGGAACTCCTACGAGCAGTACTTC.

This clone came up once. This sequence joins TRBV19 and TRBJ1-2; D gene uncertain. The length of the CDR3 is 14 residues. CDR1 and CDR2 from the germline V gene are LNHDA and SQIVND (reference sequence). Trimming left V 5 bases short and J 4 bases short, with 14 bases between. Here the CDR3 DNA reads TGTGCCAGTAGTCTAAGCGGAAGTGGCTATGGCTACACCTTC. Its translation is CASSLSGSGYGYTF.

CDR3 region: CASSGGLAGGETQYF. Here the CDR3 DNA reads TGCGCCAGCAGCGGAGGACTAGCGGGGGGCGAGACCCAGTACTTC. V is TRBV5-1 and J is TRBJ2-5; 14 nucleotides agree with TRBD2. This CDR3 contains 15 residues. The germline CDR1 and CDR2 sequences are SGHRS and YFSETQ. With 4 bases clipped from V and 5 bases from J, the junction kept 4 bases outside the gene matches. The variable domain in full, completed from reference TRBV5-1 and TRBJ2-5, reads KAGVTQTPRYLIKTRGQQVTLSCSPISGHRSVSWYQQTPGQGLQFLFEYFSETQRNKGNFPGRFSGRQFSNSRSEMNVSTLELGDSALYLCASSGGLAGGETQYFGPGTRLLVL.